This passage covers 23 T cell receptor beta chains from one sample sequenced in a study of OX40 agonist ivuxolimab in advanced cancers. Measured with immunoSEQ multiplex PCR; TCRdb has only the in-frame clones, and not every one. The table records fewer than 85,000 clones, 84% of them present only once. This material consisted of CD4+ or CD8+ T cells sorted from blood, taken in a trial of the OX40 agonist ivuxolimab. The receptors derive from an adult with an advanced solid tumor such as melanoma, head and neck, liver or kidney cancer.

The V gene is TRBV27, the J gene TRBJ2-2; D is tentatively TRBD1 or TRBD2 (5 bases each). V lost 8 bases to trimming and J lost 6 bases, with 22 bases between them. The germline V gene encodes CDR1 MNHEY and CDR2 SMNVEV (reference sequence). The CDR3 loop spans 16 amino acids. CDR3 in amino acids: CASHSPGSGSPGELFF. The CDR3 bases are TGTGCCAGCCACAGCCCCGGATCAGGGAGCCCCGGGGAGCTGTTTTTT.

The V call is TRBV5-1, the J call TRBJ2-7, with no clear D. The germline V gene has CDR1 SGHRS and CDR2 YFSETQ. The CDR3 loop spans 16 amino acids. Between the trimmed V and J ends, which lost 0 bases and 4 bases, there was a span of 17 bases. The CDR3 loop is CASSLGPQVLSYEQYF. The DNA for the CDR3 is TGCGCCAGCAGCTTGGGACCCCAGGTCCTTTCGTACGAGCAGTACTTC.

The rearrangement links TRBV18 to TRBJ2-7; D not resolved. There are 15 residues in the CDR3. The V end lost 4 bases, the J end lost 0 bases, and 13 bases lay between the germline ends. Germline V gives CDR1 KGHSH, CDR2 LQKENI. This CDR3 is CASSLGVPSSYEQYF. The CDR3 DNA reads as TGTGCCAGCTCACTTGGGGTTCCCAGCTCCTACGAGCAGTACTTC.

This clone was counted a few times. CDR3 sequence: CASSGQGKEQYF. CDR3 DNA sequence: TGTGCCAGCAGCGGACAGGGGAAGGAGCAGTACTTC. The chain combines TRBV27 with TRBJ2-7, with TRBD1 matching 9 bases. This CDR3 region has 12 residues. Germline assignment: CDR1 MNHEY and CDR2 SMNVEV (reference sequence). V lost 6 bases, J lost 7 bases, and 4 bases stayed unmatched.

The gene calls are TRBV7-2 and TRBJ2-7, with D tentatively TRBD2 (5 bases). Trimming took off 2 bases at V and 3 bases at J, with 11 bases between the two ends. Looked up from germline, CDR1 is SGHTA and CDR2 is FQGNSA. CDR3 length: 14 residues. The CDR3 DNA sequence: TGTGCCAGCAGCTTACCGGACTCAAGCTACGAGCAGTACTTC. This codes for CASSLPDSSYEQYF.

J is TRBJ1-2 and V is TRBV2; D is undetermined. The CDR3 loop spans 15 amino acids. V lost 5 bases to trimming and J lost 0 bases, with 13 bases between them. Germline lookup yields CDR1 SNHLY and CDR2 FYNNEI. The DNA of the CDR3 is TGTGCCAGCAGTAAGGACGGGGAATCTAACTATGGCTACACCTTC. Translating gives CASSKDGESNYGYTF.

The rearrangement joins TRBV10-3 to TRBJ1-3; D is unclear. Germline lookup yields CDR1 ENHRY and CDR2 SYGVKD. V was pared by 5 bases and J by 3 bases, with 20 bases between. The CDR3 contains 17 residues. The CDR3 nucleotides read TGTGCCATCAGTAAAACGGTTACAGCGGAATATGGAAACACCATATATTTT. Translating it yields CAISKTVTAEYGNTIYF.

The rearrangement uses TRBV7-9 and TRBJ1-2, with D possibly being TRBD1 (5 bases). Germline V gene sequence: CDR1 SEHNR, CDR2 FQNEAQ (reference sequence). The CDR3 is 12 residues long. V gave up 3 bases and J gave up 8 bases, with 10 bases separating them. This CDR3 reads CASSFSGAGYTF. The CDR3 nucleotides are TGTGCCAGCAGCTTCTCCGGGGCAGGCTACACCTTC.

CDR3 nucleotides: TGTGCCAGCACCCAAGATAGGGGGGATACGCAGTATTTT. As protein: CASTQDRGDTQYF. V is TRBV6-1 and J is TRBJ2-3; D perhaps matches TRBD1 (6 bases). V was pared by 7 bases and J by 6 bases, with 14 bases between. Per germline, CDR1 MNHNS and CDR2 SASEGT. CDR3 length equals 13 residues.

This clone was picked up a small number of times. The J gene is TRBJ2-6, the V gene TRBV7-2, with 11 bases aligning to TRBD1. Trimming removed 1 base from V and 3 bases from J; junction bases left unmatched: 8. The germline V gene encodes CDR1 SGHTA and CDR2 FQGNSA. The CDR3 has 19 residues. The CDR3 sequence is CASSLEGTGGNGGANVLTF. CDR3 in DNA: TGTGCCAGCAGCTTAGAAGGGACAGGGGGGAATGGTGGGGCCAACGTCCTGACTTTC.

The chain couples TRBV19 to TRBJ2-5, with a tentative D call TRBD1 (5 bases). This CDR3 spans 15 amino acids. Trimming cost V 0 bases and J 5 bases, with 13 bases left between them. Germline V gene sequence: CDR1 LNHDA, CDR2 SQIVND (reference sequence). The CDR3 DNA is TGTGCCAGTAGTATAGAGGGGCGCAGTACGGAGACCCAGTACTTC. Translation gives CASSIEGRSTETQYF.

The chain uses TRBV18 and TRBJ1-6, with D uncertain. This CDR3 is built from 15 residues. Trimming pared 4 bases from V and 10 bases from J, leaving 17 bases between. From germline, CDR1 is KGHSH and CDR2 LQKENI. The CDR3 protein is CASSLTRTVSSPLHF. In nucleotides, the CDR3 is TGTGCCAGCTCACTAACCCGGACGGTCAGCTCACCCCTCCACTTT. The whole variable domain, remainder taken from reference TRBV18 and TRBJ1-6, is NAGVMQNPRHLVRRRGQEARLRCSPMKGHSHVYWYRQLPEEGLKFMVYLQKENIIDESGMPKERFSAEFPKEGPSILRIQQVVRGDSAAYFCASSLTRTVSSPLHFGNGTRLTVT.

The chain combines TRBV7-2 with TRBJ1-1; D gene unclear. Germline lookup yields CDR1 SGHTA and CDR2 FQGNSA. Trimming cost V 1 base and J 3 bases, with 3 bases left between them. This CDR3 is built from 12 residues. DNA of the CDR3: TGTGCCAGCAGCTTAGTTTACACTGAAGCTTTCTTT. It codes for CASSLVYTEAFF.

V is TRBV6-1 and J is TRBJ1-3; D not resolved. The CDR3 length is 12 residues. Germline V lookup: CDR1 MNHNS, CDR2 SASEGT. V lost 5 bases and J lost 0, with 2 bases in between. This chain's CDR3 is CASSTSGNTIYF. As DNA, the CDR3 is TGTGCCAGCAGTACCTCTGGAAACACCATATATTTT.

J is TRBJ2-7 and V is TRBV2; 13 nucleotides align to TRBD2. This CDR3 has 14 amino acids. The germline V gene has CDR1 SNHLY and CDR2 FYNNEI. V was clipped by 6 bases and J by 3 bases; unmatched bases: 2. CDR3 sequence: CASRTSGRIYEQYF. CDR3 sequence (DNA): TGTGCCAGCAGGACTAGCGGGAGGATCTACGAGCAGTACTTC.

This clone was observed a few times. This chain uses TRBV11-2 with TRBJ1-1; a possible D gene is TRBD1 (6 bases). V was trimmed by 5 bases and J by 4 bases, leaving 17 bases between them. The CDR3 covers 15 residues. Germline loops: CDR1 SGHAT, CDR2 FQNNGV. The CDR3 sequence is CASSATGMLATEAFF. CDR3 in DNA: TGTGCCAGCAGCGCCACAGGGATGCTCGCCACTGAAGCTTTCTTT.

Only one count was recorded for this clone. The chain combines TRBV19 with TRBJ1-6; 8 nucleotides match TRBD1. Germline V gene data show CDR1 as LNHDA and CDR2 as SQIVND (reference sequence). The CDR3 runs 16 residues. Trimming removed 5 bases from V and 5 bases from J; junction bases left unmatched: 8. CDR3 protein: CASSARQGRNNSPLHF. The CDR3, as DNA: TGTGCCAGTAGTGCCCGACAGGGGCGGAATAATTCACCCCTCCACTTT.

The CDR3 nucleotides read TGTGCCAGCAGCTTAGCCCCCCGGCAGGGACAGGGGCCCTACGAGCAGTACTTC. Amino acid sequence: CASSLAPRQGQGPYEQYF. V gene TRBV11-1 combines with J gene TRBJ2-7, with 10 bases matching TRBD1. The CDR3 runs 18 residues. The germline V gene has CDR1 SGHAT and CDR2 FQDESV (reference sequence). V gave up 0 bases and J gave up 2 bases; unmatched junction bases: 10.

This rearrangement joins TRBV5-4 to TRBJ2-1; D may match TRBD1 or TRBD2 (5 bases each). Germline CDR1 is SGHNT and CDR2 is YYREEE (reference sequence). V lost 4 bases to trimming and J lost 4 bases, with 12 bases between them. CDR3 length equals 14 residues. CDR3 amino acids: CASSVGVLYNEQFF. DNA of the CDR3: TGTGCCAGCAGCGTGGGGGTTTTATACAATGAGCAGTTCTTC.

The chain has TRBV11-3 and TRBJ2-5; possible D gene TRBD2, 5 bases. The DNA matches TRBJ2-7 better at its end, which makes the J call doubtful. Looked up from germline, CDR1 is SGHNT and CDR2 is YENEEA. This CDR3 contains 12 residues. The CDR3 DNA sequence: TGTGCCAGCAGCCACGGGACCTACGAGCAGTACTTC. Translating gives CASSHGTYEQYF.

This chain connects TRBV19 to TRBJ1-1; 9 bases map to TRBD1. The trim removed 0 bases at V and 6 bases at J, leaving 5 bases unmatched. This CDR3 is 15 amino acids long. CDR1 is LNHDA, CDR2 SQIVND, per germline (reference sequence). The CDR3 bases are TGTGCCAGTAGTATAGAACAGGGGGCGCGGGCTGAAGCTTTCTTT. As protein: CASSIEQGARAEAFF.

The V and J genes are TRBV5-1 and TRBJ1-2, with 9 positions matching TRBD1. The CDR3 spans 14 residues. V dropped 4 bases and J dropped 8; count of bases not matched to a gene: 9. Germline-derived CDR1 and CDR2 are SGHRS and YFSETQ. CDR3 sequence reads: CASSPPGQGRGYTF. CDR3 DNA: TGCGCCAGCAGCCCGCCGGGACAGGGACGAGGCTACACCTTC.

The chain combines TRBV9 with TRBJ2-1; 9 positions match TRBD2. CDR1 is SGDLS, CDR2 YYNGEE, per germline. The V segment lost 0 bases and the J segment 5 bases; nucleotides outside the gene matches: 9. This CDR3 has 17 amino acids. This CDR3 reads CASSVGGTRLADNEQFF. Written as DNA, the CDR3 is TGTGCCAGCAGCGTAGGGGGCACCCGACTAGCGGACAATGAGCAGTTCTTC.